This record covers a single T cell receptor (beta chain). Its antigen remains unknown. This specimen comes from a study of a mutant IDH1 vaccine in newly diagnosed glioma. The overall study: Eight vaccine injections were given to patients in weeks 1, 3, 5, 7, 11, 15, 19 and 23. Every participant had undergone radiotherapy, temozolomide, or both before, and most underwent both.

The protocol was immunoSEQ multiplex PCR, while the TCRdb copy is restricted to in-frame clones and leaves out a portion. The sample has 43,000 or so clones; approximately 84% are singletons. The V gene's germline CDR1 is SNHLY and CDR2 FYNNEI. The CDR3 sequence is 13 residues long. V was pared by 5 bases and J by 3 bases, with 10 bases between. Time point given: week 23, last vaccination. Doses of 300 ug of mutant IDH1 20-mer peptide were given with topical imiquimod. The receptor was derived from a woman between 18 and 30 years old with glioma. Some clones in this sample may be carry-over from other donors' samples. The chain couples TRBV2 to TRBJ1-1, with a weak D call TRBD1 (6 bases). The material sequenced was PBMCs, taken from a glioma patient whose treatment included an IDH1 peptide vaccine. CDR3 sequence: CASSLQGYTEAFF. The DNA for the CDR3 is TGTGCCAGCAGTCTACAGGGATACACTGAAGCTTTCTTT. Full variable domain (outside the CDR3, taken from reference TRBV2 and TRBJ1-1): EPEVTQTPSHQVTQMGQEVILRCVPISNHLYFYWYRQILGQKVEFLVSFYNNEISEKSEIFDDQFSVERPDGSNFTLKIRSTKLEDSAMYFCASSLQGYTEAFFGQGTRLTVV.